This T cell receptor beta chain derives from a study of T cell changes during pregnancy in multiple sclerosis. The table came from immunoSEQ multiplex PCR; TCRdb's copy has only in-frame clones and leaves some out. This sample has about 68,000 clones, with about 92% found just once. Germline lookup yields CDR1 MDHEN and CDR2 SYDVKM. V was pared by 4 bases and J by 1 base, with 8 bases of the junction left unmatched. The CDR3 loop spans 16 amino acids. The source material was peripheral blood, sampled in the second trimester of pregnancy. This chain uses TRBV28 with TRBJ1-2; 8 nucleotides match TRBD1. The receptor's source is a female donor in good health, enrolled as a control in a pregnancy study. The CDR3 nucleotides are TGTGCCAGCAGTTCCCCTCACGGACAGGGTAACTATGGCTACACCTTC. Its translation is CASSSPHGQGNYGYTF.